This T cell receptor (beta chain) was documented in a study of blood T cells in healthy people across ages. General study results and limits: Per million T cells, the diversity of TCR beta decreased roughly linearly as age advanced.

With regard to this clonotype: The antigen is unknown.

Together with a sample-barcoded 5' primer, a J-beta primer mix was included in a second PCR lasting roughly 6 to 12 cycles. TCRdb called the 5' RACE reads again in MiXCR, with one record for every CDR3 protein. Among about 810,000 distinct CDR3 sequences listed, roughly 34% were seen once. The germline gives CDR1 MNHEY, CDR2 SMNVEV (reference sequence). The CDR3 runs to 16 residues. The junction had 5 bases not matched to a gene; V was cut back by 3 bases and J by 2 bases. Sequences were obtained from blood. The chain couples TRBV27 to TRBJ2-5; TRBD2 matches 11 bases. The source is a man aged 18 to 30 in good health. The CDR3 sequence is CASSLTSGVPQETQYF. For the CDR3, the DNA is TGTGCCAGCAGTTTGACTAGCGGGGTCCCACAAGAGACCCAGTACTTC.